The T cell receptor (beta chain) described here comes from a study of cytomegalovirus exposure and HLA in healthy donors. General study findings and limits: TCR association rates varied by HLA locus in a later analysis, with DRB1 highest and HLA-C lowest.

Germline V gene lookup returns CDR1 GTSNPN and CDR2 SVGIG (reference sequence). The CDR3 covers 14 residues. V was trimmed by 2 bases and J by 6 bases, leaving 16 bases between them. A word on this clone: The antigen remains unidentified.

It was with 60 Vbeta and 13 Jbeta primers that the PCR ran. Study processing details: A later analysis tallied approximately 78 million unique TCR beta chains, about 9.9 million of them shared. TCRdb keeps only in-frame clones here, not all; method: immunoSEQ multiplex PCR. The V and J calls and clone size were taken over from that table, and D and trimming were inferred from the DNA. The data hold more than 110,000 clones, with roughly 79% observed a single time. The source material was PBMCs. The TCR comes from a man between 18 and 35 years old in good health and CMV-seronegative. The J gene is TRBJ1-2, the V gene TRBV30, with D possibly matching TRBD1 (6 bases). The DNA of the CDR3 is TGTGCCTGGAGTTCCCCGACAGGACGAAATGGCTACACCTTC. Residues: CAWSSPTGRNGYTF.